This TCR beta chain was sequenced for a study of blood T cell repertoires in COVID-19. Study at large: Samples came from the United States, Italy and Spain, spanning acute and convalescent COVID-19. T cells, B-cell-depleted T cells, or PBMCs provided the cDNA or gDNA that served as material.

This clone has only one observation. Germline V lookup: CDR1 SEHNR, CDR2 FQNEAQ (reference sequence). CDR3 length: 14 residues. V trimming: 1 base; J trimming: 7 bases; junction bases outside the gene matches: 7. Original handling: Quantification of nucleated cells was approximated via reference gene primer amplification. TCRdb's copy holds only in-frame clones and misses some; the assay was immunoSEQ multiplex PCR. V and J calls plus clone size are reproduced from that table; the DNA served to infer D and trimming. The table lists about 210,000 clones, roughly 82% of them singletons. The genes are TRBV7-9 and TRBJ2-7, with 7 bases matching TRBD1. This TCR derives from a man aged 35-49 years who had recovered from COVID-19. Input material: peripheral blood. The CDR3: CASSLDRGAWEQYF. The DNA for the CDR3 is TGTGCCAGCAGCTTAGACAGGGGCGCTTGGGAGCAGTACTTC.